The rows below give T cell receptor beta chains drawn from one sample of a study of T cells in Graves' hyperthyroidism and ophthalmopathy. TCRdb analysed the multiplex PCR reads with MiXCR anew, one entry per CDR3 protein. The profile shows 350,000 to 500,000 distinct CDR3 sequences, 12% to 15% of them singletons. Sequences were obtained from blood. The receptors stem from a woman between 18 and 30 years old with Graves' hyperthyroidism. Each CDR3 is given without its conserved first and last residue.

v_call,j_call,cdr3_aa
TRBV20-1,TRBJ1-1,SARDIMSVRNTEAF
TRBV30,TRBJ1-2,AWSVPGTGWYGYT
TRBV2,TRBJ2-1,ASSPGWTADNEQF
TRBV24-1,TRBJ2-5,ATSERRAPVAQY
TRBV5-1,TRBJ2-1,ASSLQGGSSYDEQF
TRBV18,TRBJ2-4,ASGTGQGNIQY
TRBV30,TRBJ1-2,ALGQGLSYGYT
TRBV13,TRBJ2-5,ASSSSPEGLFETQY
TRBV5-8,TRBJ2-5,ASSLTGSRETQY
TRBV25-1,TRBJ1-1,ASSEFGGNTEAF
TRBV28,TRBJ2-7,ASAGTSGRAHEQY
TRBV28,TRBJ2-6,ASSRLRDLLYGANVLT
TRBV28,TRBJ2-1,ASSLGTSGYSNEQF
TRBV30,TRBJ1-4,AWRNGGGEKLF
TRBV5-1,TRBJ2-1,ASSLARQGVGNEQF
TRBV28,TRBJ1-5,ASSPLSSNQPQH
TRBV7-9,TRBJ1-4,ASSPDRGLSEKLF
TRBV12-3/TRBV12-4,TRBJ2-7,ASSAATGGAHEQY
TRBV29-1,TRBJ1-1,SVESLLNTEAF
TRBV12-3/TRBV12-4,TRBJ1-2,ASAELSYGYT
TRBV3-1,TRBJ2-7,ASSPGVEGYEQY
TRBV6-2/TRBV6-3,TRBJ2-6,ASSKRRGTSGRTGANVLT
TRBV28,TRBJ2-3,ASADTGVTDTQY
TRBV20-1,TRBJ1-1,SAIRALNTEAF
TRBV29-1,TRBJ2-2,SARPPGQTNTGELF
TRBV6-1,TRBJ2-7,ASSEDRLAGVAEQY
TRBV10-1,TRBJ2-7,AGSETRQGYEQY
TRBV3-1,TRBJ2-1,ASSQDWTGRNEQF
TRBV6-1,TRBJ2-7,ASSEQLQVSYEQY
TRBV12-5,TRBJ2-5,ASGLVRQVGEY
TRBV19,TRBJ2-6,ASSLYAGTGANVLT
TRBV19,TRBJ1-1,ASSIPWGNTEAF